The next 17 T cell receptor beta chains were all read from a single sample in a study of T cell repertoires in cytomegalovirus infection. For these receptors, no antigen is known. TCRdb analysed the reads with MiXCR anew, one entry per CDR3 protein. This sample has about 920,000 distinct CDR3 sequences, with around 31% found just once. The specimen comprised cultured CD8+ T cells from PBMCs, sampled from culture after CMV antigen stimulation. The receptors stem from a human donor in good health (CMV status not recorded). Some clones in this sample may be carry-over from other donors' samples.

The rearrangement uses TRBV4-1 and TRBJ2-7; 12 bases line up with TRBD1. This CDR3 contains 16 residues. V trimming: 9 bases; J trimming: 2 bases; junction bases outside the gene matches: 11. Germline CDR1 is MGHRA and CDR2 is YSYEKL. This chain's CDR3 is CASRSLGQGAAYEQYF. The CDR3, as DNA: TGCGCCAGTCGCTCCCTGGGACAGGGGGCCGCCTACGAGCAGTACTTC.

This clonotype was recorded a few times. J is TRBJ1-2 and V is TRBV7-2; a weak D match, TRBD1 (5 bases). The CDR3 contains 15 residues. The germline gives CDR1 SGHTA, CDR2 FQGNSA. The ends were cut back, 4 bases at V and 8 bases at J, with 20 bases in the middle. The CDR3 sequence: CASSSPRGREKGYTF. In DNA form, the CDR3 reads TGTGCCAGCAGCTCCCCAAGAGGCAGGGAAAAAGGCTACACCTTC.

The rearrangement uses TRBV7-9 and TRBJ2-2; 9 bases fit TRBD1. CDR1 SEHNR and CDR2 FQNEAQ come from the germline V gene (reference sequence). The J segment lost 1 base and the V segment lost 6 bases, leaving 3 bases of the junction unmatched. The CDR3 loop spans 15 amino acids. The CDR3 loop is CASSTGGQNTGELFF. In DNA, the CDR3 is TGTGCCAGCAGTACAGGGGGCCAGAACACCGGGGAGCTGTTTTTT.

The CDR3 loop reads CASSLLGDRGRTEAFF. The CDR3 bases are TGTGCCAGCAGCTTACTAGGGGACAGGGGGAGGACTGAAGCTTTCTTT. V gene TRBV7-8 combines with J gene TRBJ1-1, with 11 bases that match TRBD1. The germline V gene encodes CDR1 SGHVS and CDR2 FQNEAQ. V gave up 2 bases and J gave up 5 bases; unmatched junction bases: 7. CDR3 length: 16 residues.

This clonotype was picked up a small number of times. The genes are TRBV6-1 and TRBJ2-1; D may correspond to TRBD1 or TRBD2 (5 bases each). The CDR3 is 12 amino acids. The germline CDR1 and CDR2 sequences are MNHNS and SASEGT. V was shortened by 4 bases and J by 9 bases, with 10 bases between the two germline ends. The CDR3 DNA reads as TGTGCCAGCAGTGGGGGGTCCGCTGAGCAGTTCTTC. It yields the protein CASSGGSAEQFF.

The chain links TRBV27 to TRBJ2-2; TRBD1 aligns across 8 bases. This CDR3 contains 17 residues. The trim removed 5 bases at V and 5 bases at J, leaving 13 bases unmatched. Germline-derived CDR1 and CDR2 are MNHEY and SMNVEV (reference sequence). CDR3 in amino acids: CASSPRQGRKGTGELFF. The CDR3, as DNA: TGTGCCAGCAGTCCACGACAGGGGAGAAAAGGGACCGGGGAGCTGTTTTTT.

Many counts were recorded for this clonotype. The chain links TRBV27 to TRBJ2-1, with TRBD2 identical over 10 bases. Per the germline V gene, CDR1 is MNHEY and CDR2 is SMNVEV (reference sequence). The CDR3 is made up of 14 amino acids. V lost 5 bases to trimming and J lost 8 bases; unmatched junction nucleotides: 6. As DNA, the CDR3 is TGTGCCAGCAGTCTCAGCGGGGGGGTGGATGAGCAGTTCTTC. Its translation: CASSLSGGVDEQFF.

In this sample, this clonotype turned up a few times. The chain joins TRBV12-3 or TRBV12-4 to TRBJ2-2; D is perhaps TRBD1 (5 bases). V dropped 8 bases and J dropped 8 bases, with 15 bases sitting between them. CDR3 length: 13 amino acids. The CDR3 DNA is TGTGCCAGCCTCAGGAACAAGGGGGGGGAGCTGTTTTTT. Amino acid sequence: CASLRNKGGELFF.

Points on this clonotype: The junction shows a germline mismatch at one end, possibly a read error. The chain joins TRBV19 to TRBJ1-1; TRBD1 is a possible D gene (5 bases). The CDR3 extends over 14 amino acids. CDR1 and CDR2 (germline): LNHDA, SQIVND (reference sequence). As DNA, the CDR3 is TGTGCCAGAAGTATACCGCCGGGGGGCACTGAAGCTTTCTTT. It is translated as CARSIPPGGTEAFF.

V and J are TRBV5-6 and TRBJ1-1; D remains ambiguous. Germline assignment: CDR1 SGHDT and CDR2 YYEEEE. V lost 1 base to trimming and J lost 1 base, with 17 bases between them. The CDR3 totals 17 residues. The chain's CDR3 is CASSLIFTMTANTEAFF. The DNA of the CDR3 is TGTGCCAGCAGCTTGATCTTTACGATGACGGCGAACACTGAAGCTTTCTTT.

Turning to this clonotype: A much larger clone lies a single base off, so this may be a read error. The V call is TRBV6-1, the J call TRBJ1-2; a weak D match, TRBD1 (6 bases). The V end lost 3 bases, the J end lost 3 bases, and 14 bases lay between the germline ends. The CDR3 extends over 15 amino acids. Germline V gene sequence: CDR1 MNHNS, CDR2 SASEGT. The CDR3 sequence is CASSDRQAGYYGYTF. In nucleotides, the CDR3 is TGTGCCAGCAGTGACAGACAGGCTGGGTACTATGGCTACACCTTC.

The CDR3 protein is CASSIGQGIYEQYF. The CDR3 bases are TGTGCCAGTAGTATAGGGCAGGGTATCTACGAGCAGTACTTC. V and J are TRBV19 and TRBJ2-7; a possible D gene is TRBD1 (5 bases). The CDR3 length is 14 residues. Looked up from germline, CDR1 is LNHDA and CDR2 is SQIVND (reference sequence). V lost 1 base and J 3 bases, leaving 10 bases between the germline ends.

V usage is TRBV6-2 or TRBV6-3 and J usage is TRBJ2-2, with 10 nucleotides matching TRBD2. Germline assignment: CDR1 MNHEY and CDR2 SVGEGT. The CDR3 covers 17 residues. The V and J ends lost 2 bases and 2 bases, in that order; junction bases with no gene match: 5. The DNA for the CDR3 is TGTGCCAGCAGTTACGATTTACTAGCGGGAAACACCGGGGAGCTGTTTTTT. It codes for CASSYDLLAGNTGELFF.

This clonotype was counted many times. This CDR3 is CASSPHQTTNEKLFF. The CDR3 nucleotides read TGTGCCAGCAGCCCGCACCAAACAACTAATGAAAAACTGTTTTTT. The V and J genes are TRBV7-9 and TRBJ1-4; D remains unclear. The CDR3 has 15 residues. Trimming pared 5 bases from V and 0 bases from J, leaving 10 bases between. In germline, CDR1 is SEHNR, CDR2 FQNEAQ (reference sequence).

The chain carries TRBV27 and TRBJ2-2, with D uncertain. This CDR3 has 14 amino acids. The germline V gene has CDR1 MNHEY and CDR2 SMNVEV (reference sequence). Between the trimmed V and J ends, which lost 4 bases and 4 bases, there was a span of 10 bases. This chain's CDR3 is CASSSGVGTGELFF. Written as DNA, the CDR3 is TGTGCCAGCAGTTCTGGGGTCGGCACCGGGGAGCTGTTTTTT.

This sequence joins TRBV19 and TRBJ1-5, with D unresolved. The V and J ends lost 11 bases and 7 bases respectively, with 9 bases between them. The CDR3 spans 10 residues. In germline, CDR1 is LNHDA, CDR2 SQIVND (reference sequence). CDR3 bases: TGTGCCTGTTATAACCAGCCCCAGCATTTT. Protein sequence: CACYNQPQHF.

The CDR3 loop is CASSARDRGAYGYTF. The CDR3 nucleotides read TGTGCCAGCAGTGCCCGGGACAGGGGGGCCTATGGCTACACCTTC. The V call is TRBV6-5, the J call TRBJ1-2, with 11 nucleotides matching TRBD1. The CDR3 runs 15 residues. V lost 5 bases, J lost 4 bases, and 6 bases stayed unmatched. Germline loops: CDR1 MNHEY, CDR2 SVGAGI.